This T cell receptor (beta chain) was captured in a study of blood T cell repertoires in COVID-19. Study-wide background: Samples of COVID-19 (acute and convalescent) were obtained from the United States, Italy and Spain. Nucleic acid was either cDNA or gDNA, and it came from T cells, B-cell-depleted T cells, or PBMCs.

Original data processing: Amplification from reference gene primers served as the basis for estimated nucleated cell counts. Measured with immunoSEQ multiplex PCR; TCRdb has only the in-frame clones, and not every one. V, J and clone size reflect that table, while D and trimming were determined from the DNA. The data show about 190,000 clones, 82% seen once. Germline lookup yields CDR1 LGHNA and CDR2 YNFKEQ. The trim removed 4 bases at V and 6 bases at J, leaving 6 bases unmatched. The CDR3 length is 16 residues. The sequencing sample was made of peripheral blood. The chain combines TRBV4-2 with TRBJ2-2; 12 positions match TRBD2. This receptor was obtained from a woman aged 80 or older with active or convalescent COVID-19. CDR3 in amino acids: CASSLRLAGAAGELFF. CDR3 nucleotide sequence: TGTGCCAGCAGCCTCCGACTAGCGGGAGCGGCCGGGGAGCTGTTTTTT.